This T cell receptor (beta chain) was recorded in a study of cytomegalovirus exposure and HLA in healthy donors. 60 Vbeta and 13 Jbeta primers were used in PCR. The table came from immunoSEQ multiplex PCR; TCRdb's copy has only in-frame clones and leaves some out. There are about 110,000 clones in the sample; less than 70% occur only once, and about 2.2% lies in the top ten. The CDR3 length is 13 residues. The germline V gene has CDR1 MDHEN and CDR2 SYDVKM. V was pared by 10 bases and J by 4 bases, with 17 bases between. This chain connects TRBV28 to TRBJ2-7, with D possibly TRBD2 on 5 matching bases. Specimen: PBMCs. The receptor was derived from a woman aged 30 to 39 in good health and CMV-seronegative. CDR3: CATTRGYPYEQYF. CDR3 bases: TGTGCCACCACCCGGGGTTACCCATACGAGCAGTACTTC.